Below are 3 T cell receptor beta chains sequenced from a single sample in a study of T cell responses to AZD1222 COVID-19 vaccine. Sequencing used immunoSEQ multiplex PCR; TCRdb keeps in-frame clones, though not all of them. The top ten clones hold 2.8% of a sample with 120,000 or so clones, over 75% of them seen once. Sequencing used peripheral blood, obtained on day 0 of AZD1222 vaccination. These receptors came from an adult in good health.

The J gene is TRBJ1-4, the V gene TRBV12-3 or TRBV12-4; no reliable D call. The CDR3 covers 13 residues. With 6 bases removed from V and 6 bases from J, the gap between germline ends came to 11 bases. The CDR3 reads CASRPRLDEKLFF. In DNA, the CDR3 is TGTGCCAGCAGACCACGTTTGGATGAAAAACTGTTTTTT.

V gene TRBV5-6 combines with J gene TRBJ2-5; 8 nucleotides agree with TRBD1. Trimming at V came to 0 bases and at J to 2 bases, leaving 6 bases not matched to a gene. The V gene's germline CDR1 is SGHDT and CDR2 YYEEEE. The CDR3 length is 16 residues. The CDR3 DNA reads TGTGCCAGCAGCTTGGGGTGGACAGGGCCGCAAGAGACCCAGTACTTC. Translation: CASSLGWTGPQETQYF.

The chain recombines TRBV7-2 with TRBJ1-3; TRBD1 matches 8 bases. The CDR3 runs 15 residues. V shed 5 bases, J shed 2 bases, and the junction held 5 bases outside the gene matches. Germline loops: CDR1 SGHTA, CDR2 FQGNSA. CDR3 in amino acids: CASSHPDRAGNTIYF. CDR3 coding DNA: TGTGCCAGCAGCCACCCGGACAGGGCTGGAAACACCATATATTTT.